This paragraph covers one TCR beta chain sequence. Random hexamers were used to reverse transcribe an amount of 0.5 to 1 ug RNA. Via MiXCR, TCRdb re-called the immunoSEQ multiplex PCR reads, giving one row per CDR3 protein. The table lists hundreds of thousands of distinct CDR3 sequences, 94% of them singletons. The sample originates from a study of CD8 T cells in Susac syndrome. V lost 3 bases, J lost 0 bases, and 11 bases lay in between. CDR3 length equals 15 residues. Germline V CDR1 and CDR2: SGHTA, FQGNSA. The V call is TRBV7-2, the J call TRBJ2-5, with D unclear. Input material: CD4+ T cells from PBMCs. This receptor was identified in a human donor with Susac syndrome. The CDR3 sequence: CASSFSHLYQETQYF. The CDR3 coding sequence is TGTGCCAGCAGCTTTAGCCATTTGTACCAAGAGACCCAGTACTTC.